The next 18 T cell receptor beta chains were all read from a single sample in a study of T cells in localized non-small cell lung cancer (dated by TCRdb to the early 2020s). The protocol used for the library was the immunoSEQ multiplex PCR assay. As stored in TCRdb, this immuneACCESS dataset retains in-frame rearrangements with V and J assigned. A fraction of the clones does not appear; measured against another copy, unresolved V genes explain less than half of the discrepancy, and the remainder lacks a known reason. For this sample the table gives about 2,500 clones, of which more than 30% were detected only once. The top ten constitute 6.5% to 9.5% of the sample. The starting material was normal lung tissue next to the tumor, obtained before any cancer treatment. The source is a man aged 40 to 70 with stage II lung adenocarcinoma.

This clone was found once. The chain recombines TRBV9 with TRBJ2-1; either TRBD1 or TRBD2 may supply D (6 bases each). The CDR3 runs 14 residues. V lost 0 bases to trimming and J lost 7 bases, with 11 bases between them. Germline V gene data show CDR1 as SGDLS and CDR2 as YYNGEE. The DNA for the CDR3 is TGTGCCAGCAGCGTAGGTCAAGGGGGGAATGAGCAGTTCTTC. Protein sequence: CASSVGQGGNEQFF.

This clone is judged medium-sized (0.01 to 0.1%). This rearrangement joins TRBV23-1 to TRBJ2-5; the D is unclear. TRBV23-1 is an ORF; its function is uncertain. This CDR3 spans 15 amino acids. V was clipped by 6 bases and J by 4 bases, with 18 bases between them. CDR3 in DNA: TGCGCCAGCAGCCAAGAGAAGAGAGACACAGAGACCCAGTACTTC. Protein: CASSQEKRDTETQYF.

In DNA, the CDR3 is TGTGCCAGCAGTTCTGCGGACAGTGCCCGGGGCTACACCTTC. It codes for CASSSADSARGYTF. This chain uses TRBV28 with TRBJ1-2; maybe TRBD1 (6 bases). The CDR3 runs to 14 residues. Germline lookup yields CDR1 MDHEN and CDR2 SYDVKM. V was trimmed by 4 bases and J by 8 bases, leaving 17 bases between them.

This clone appeared a few times. The chain is built from TRBV11-3 and TRBJ2-1; 10 bases are shared with TRBD2. Germline V lookup: CDR1 SGHNT, CDR2 YENEEA. This CDR3 comprises 15 residues. Trimming removed 5 bases from V and 15 bases from J; junction bases left unmatched: 16. The CDR3: CASSPSGGADLRPFF. CDR3 bases: TGTGCCAGCAGCCCGAGCGGGGGGGCAGACCTCCGGCCGTTCTTC.

The V gene is TRBV11-3, the J gene TRBJ2-7; 11 positions agree with TRBD2. This CDR3 is 14 amino acids long. Trimming cost V 3 bases and J 2 bases; bases outside gene matches: 0. The germline gives CDR1 SGHNT, CDR2 YENEEA. The CDR3 DNA follows: TGTGCCAGCAGCTTGACTAGCGGGGCCTACGAGCAGTACTTC. It specifies CASSLTSGAYEQYF.

The chain joins TRBV9 to TRBJ2-7, with D possibly matching TRBD2 (6 bases). Per the germline V gene, CDR1 is SGDLS and CDR2 is YYNGEE. The CDR3 spans 13 residues. Trimming took off 0 bases at V and 7 bases at J, with 11 bases between the two ends. The CDR3 sequence: CASSVEEGREQYF. The CDR3 region has the DNA TGTGCCAGCAGCGTAGAGGAGGGTCGGGAGCAGTACTTC.

Remarks on this clone: Other nucleotide sequences in the sample specify the same CDR3. This chain joins TRBV9 and TRBJ2-3; D unclear. The germline CDR1 and CDR2 sequences are SGDLS and YYNGEE. This CDR3 comprises 12 residues. V dropped 4 bases and J dropped 4 bases, with 7 bases sitting between them. CDR3 region: CASSPQADTQYF. In DNA, the CDR3 is TGTGCCAGCAGCCCGCAGGCAGATACGCAGTATTTT.

In its sample, this clone is large. V and J are TRBV28 and TRBJ2-7; 7 bases line up with TRBD2. The ends lost 3 bases at V and 4 bases at J; junction bases unmatched: 6. Germline V lookup: CDR1 MDHEN, CDR2 SYDVKM. CDR3 size: 14 residues. The CDR3 DNA reads TGTGCCAGCAGTTTCCTAGCGGCGGGATACGAGCAGTACTTC. Its translation: CASSFLAAGYEQYF.

This clone appeared a few times. The V and J genes are TRBV11-3 and TRBJ2-7, with TRBD2 matching over 10 bases. This CDR3 contains 15 residues. J was trimmed by 0 bases and V by 5 bases; bases with no gene match: 4. Germline values: CDR1 SGHNT, CDR2 YENEEA. DNA of the CDR3: TGTGCCAGCAGCCGGACTAGCGGACGCTCCTACGAGCAGTACTTC. Protein sequence: CASSRTSGRSYEQYF.

The chain carries TRBV7-6 and TRBJ1-1; D remains unclear. The V gene lost 2 bases and the J gene lost 0 bases, with 7 bases spanning the gap. CDR3 size: 14 residues. Germline V lookup: CDR1 SGHVS, CDR2 FNYEAQ. In nucleotides, the CDR3 is TGTGCCAGCAGCTTAAGCCAGTTGAACACTGAAGCTTTCTTT. As protein: CASSLSQLNTEAFF.

This clone was detected a few times. CDR3 sequence (DNA): TGTGCCAGCAGCTTAGAACTGGGACTCTACAATGAGCAGTTCTTC. Translation: CASSLELGLYNEQFF. V gene TRBV7-1 combines with J gene TRBJ2-1; possible D gene TRBD2, 6 bases. TRBV7-1 is recorded as an ORF, its role being uncertain. V was cut by 4 bases and J by 3 bases, with 13 bases left in between. CDR3 length: 15 residues.

Comments on this clone: The junction differs from germline at one of its ends, possibly a read error. The chain recombines TRBV11-3 with TRBJ2-7; D is possibly TRBD2 (5 bases). The germline gives CDR1 SGHNT, CDR2 YENEEA. The CDR3 contains 14 residues. CDR3 DNA sequence: TGTGCCAGCAGCTTAGTTCCGGAGATGAGGGAGCAGTACTTT. Translated, it gives CASSLVPEMREQYF.

V gene TRBV18 combines with J gene TRBJ2-7, with 12 bases aligning to TRBD1. Trimming at V came to 6 bases and at J to 4 bases, leaving 4 bases not matched to a gene. Germline CDR1 and CDR2: KGHSH and LQKENI. The CDR3 length is 14 residues. In nucleotides, the CDR3 is TGTGCCAGCTCCCCGGGACAGGGGGCATACGAGCAGTACTTC. This codes for CASSPGQGAYEQYF.

This chain links TRBV11-3 with TRBJ1-4, with TRBD1 identical over 8 bases. This CDR3 comprises 16 residues. V was clipped by 6 bases and J by 8 bases; unmatched bases: 14. Germline V gives CDR1 SGHNT, CDR2 YENEEA. This chain's CDR3 is CASRVTPTGEKEKLFF. CDR3 bases: TGTGCCAGCAGAGTGACCCCGACAGGGGAGAAGGAAAAACTGTTTTTT.

The chain has TRBV30 and TRBJ2-1, with TRBD1 as a possible D gene (5 bases). The germline V and J ends were trimmed by 0 bases and 8 bases, with 5 bases remaining between them. The length of the CDR3 is 11 residues. From germline, CDR1 is GTSNPN and CDR2 SVGIG (reference sequence). The CDR3 bases are TGTGCCTGGAGTGTAGGGGATGAGCAGTTCTTC. It translates to CAWSVGDEQFF.

This clone came up a few times. DNA of the CDR3: TGCGCCAGCAGCCAAGATCAGAACACCGGGGAGCTGTTTTTT. It yields the protein CASSQDQNTGELFF. This chain joins TRBV1 and TRBJ2-2; the table's D call, TRBD1, has no DNA check behind it. TRBV1 is shown as a pseudogene. This CDR3 contains 14 residues.

The genes are TRBV11-3 and TRBJ2-3, with 7 bases lining up with TRBD2. With 4 bases clipped from V and 1 base from J, the junction kept 2 bases outside the gene matches. CDR3 length: 14 amino acids. CDR1 is SGHNT and CDR2 is YENEEA in the germline V gene. CDR3 nucleotides: TGTGCCAGCAGCTCGAGCGGGGGCACAGATACGCAGTATTTT. It yields the protein CASSSSGGTDTQYF.

The chain combines TRBV6-1 with TRBJ2-3; 11 bases agree with TRBD2. With V trimmed by 2 bases and J by 5 bases, 3 bases remained unmatched. The CDR3 has 15 residues. Germline CDR1 MNHNS, CDR2 SASEGT. The CDR3 DNA follows: TGTGCCAGCAGTGAAAGGCTAGCGGGAGGAGATACGCAGTATTTT. Its protein is CASSERLAGGDTQYF.